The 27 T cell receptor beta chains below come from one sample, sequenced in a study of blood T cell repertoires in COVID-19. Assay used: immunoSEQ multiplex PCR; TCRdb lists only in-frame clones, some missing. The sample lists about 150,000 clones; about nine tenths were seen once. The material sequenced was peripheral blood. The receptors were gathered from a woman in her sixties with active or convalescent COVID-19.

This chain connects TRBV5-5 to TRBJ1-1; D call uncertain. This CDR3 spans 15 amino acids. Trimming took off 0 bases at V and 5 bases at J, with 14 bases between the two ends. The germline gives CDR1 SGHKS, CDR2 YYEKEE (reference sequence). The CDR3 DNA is TGTGCCAGCAGCTTGGGGTTTGGAGGGCTGACTGAAGCTTTCTTT. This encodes CASSLGFGGLTEAFF.

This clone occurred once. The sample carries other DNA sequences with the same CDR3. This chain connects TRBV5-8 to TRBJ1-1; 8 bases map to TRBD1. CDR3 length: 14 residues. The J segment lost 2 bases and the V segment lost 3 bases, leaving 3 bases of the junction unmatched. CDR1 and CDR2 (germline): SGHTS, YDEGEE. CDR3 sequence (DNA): TGTGCCAGCAGCTCCGGACAGGGTAACACTGAAGCTTTCTTT. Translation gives CASSSGQGNTEAFF.

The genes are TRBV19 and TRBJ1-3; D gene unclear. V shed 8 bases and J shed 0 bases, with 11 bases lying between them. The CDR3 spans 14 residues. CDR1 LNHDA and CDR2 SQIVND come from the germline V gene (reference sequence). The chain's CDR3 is CASEPNSSGNTIYF. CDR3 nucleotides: TGTGCCAGTGAGCCGAATAGCTCTGGAAACACCATATATTTT.

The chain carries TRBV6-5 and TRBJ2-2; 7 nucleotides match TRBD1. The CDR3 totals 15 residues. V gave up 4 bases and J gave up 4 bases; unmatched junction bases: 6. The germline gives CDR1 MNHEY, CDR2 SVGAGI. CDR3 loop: CASSSGTVVTGELFF. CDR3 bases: TGTGCCAGCAGTTCGGGGACAGTAGTCACCGGGGAGCTGTTTTTT.

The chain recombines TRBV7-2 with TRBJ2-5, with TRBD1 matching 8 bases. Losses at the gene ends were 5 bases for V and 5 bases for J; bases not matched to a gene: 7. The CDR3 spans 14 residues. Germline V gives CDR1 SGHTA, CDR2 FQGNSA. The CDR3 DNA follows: TGTGCCAGCAGCACCCGACAGGGGCGGGAGACCCAGTACTTC. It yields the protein CASSTRQGRETQYF.

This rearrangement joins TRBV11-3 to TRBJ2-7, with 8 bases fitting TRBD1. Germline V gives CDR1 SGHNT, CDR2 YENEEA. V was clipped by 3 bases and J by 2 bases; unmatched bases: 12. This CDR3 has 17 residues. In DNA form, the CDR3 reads TGTGCCAGCAGCTTTAAAATCCCATGGACAGGGACCTACGAGCAGTACTTC. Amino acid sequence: CASSFKIPWTGTYEQYF.

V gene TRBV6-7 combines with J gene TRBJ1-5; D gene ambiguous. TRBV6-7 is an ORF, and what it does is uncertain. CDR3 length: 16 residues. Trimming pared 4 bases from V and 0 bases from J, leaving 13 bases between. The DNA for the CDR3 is TGTGCCAGCAGTTCGCAGGCGCCGATTAGCAATCAGCCCCAGCATTTT. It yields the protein CASSSQAPISNQPQHF.

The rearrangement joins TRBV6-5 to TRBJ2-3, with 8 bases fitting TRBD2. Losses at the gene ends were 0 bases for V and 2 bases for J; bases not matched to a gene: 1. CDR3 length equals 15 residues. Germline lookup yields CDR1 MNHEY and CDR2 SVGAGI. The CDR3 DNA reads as TGTGCCAGCAGTTACTCAGCGGGGGACACAGATACGCAGTATTTT. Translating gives CASSYSAGDTDTQYF.

CDR3 amino acids: CASGFGLAGYEQYF. Here the CDR3 DNA reads TGTGCTAGTGGTTTCGGACTAGCGGGCTACGAGCAGTACTTC. This chain joins TRBV12-5 and TRBJ2-7; 11 bases fit TRBD2. CDR1 is LGHNT, CDR2 FRNRAP, per germline. V was pared by 3 bases and J by 3 bases, with 1 base of the junction left unmatched. The CDR3 runs 14 residues.

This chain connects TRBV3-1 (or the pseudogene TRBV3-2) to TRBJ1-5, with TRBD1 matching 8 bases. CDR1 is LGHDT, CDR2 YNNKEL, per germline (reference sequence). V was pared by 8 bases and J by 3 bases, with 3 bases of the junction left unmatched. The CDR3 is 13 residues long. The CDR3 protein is CASSTGANQPQHF. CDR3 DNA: TGTGCCAGCTCGACAGGGGCCAATCAGCCCCAGCATTTT.

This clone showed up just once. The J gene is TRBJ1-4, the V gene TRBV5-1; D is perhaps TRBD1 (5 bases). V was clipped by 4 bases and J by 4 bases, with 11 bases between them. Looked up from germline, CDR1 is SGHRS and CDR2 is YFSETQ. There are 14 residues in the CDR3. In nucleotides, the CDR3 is TGCGCCAGCAGCGGGGGGGTCGGTAATGAAAAACTGTTTTTT. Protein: CASSGGVGNEKLFF.

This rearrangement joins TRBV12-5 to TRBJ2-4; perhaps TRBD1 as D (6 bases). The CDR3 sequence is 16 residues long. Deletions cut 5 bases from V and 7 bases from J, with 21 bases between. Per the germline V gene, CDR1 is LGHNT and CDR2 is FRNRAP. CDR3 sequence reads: CASGLDRASKGNIQYF. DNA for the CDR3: TGTGCTAGTGGTCTGGACAGAGCCTCAAAGGGGAACATTCAGTACTTC.

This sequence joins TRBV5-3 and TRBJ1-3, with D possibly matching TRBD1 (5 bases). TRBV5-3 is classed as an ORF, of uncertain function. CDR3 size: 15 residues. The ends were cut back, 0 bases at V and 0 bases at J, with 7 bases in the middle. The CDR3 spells CARSLGQLSGNTIYF. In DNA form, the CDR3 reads TGTGCCAGAAGCTTGGGACAGCTCTCTGGAAACACCATATATTTT.

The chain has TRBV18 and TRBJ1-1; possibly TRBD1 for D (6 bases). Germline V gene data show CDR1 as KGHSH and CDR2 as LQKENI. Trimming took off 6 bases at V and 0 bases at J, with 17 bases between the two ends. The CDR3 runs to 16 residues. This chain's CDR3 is CASSGQGSPLNTEAFF. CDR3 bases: TGTGCCAGCTCGGGCCAGGGGTCCCCATTGAACACTGAAGCTTTCTTT.

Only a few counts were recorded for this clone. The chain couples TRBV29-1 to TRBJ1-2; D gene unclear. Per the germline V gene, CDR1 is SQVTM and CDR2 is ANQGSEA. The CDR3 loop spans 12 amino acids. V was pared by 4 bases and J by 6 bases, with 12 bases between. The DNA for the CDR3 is TGCAGCGTTGTTCCGTACACAAATGGCTACACCTTC. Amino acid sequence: CSVVPYTNGYTF.

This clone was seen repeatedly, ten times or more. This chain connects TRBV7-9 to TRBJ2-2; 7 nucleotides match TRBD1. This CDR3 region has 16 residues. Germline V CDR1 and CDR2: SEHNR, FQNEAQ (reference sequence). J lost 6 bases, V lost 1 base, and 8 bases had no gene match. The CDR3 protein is CASSLVSGQVSGELFF. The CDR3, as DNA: TGTGCCAGCAGCTTAGTGAGTGGACAGGTGTCCGGGGAGCTGTTTTTT.

CDR3: CASSQRDRALDEQYF. The CDR3 region has the DNA TGCGCCAGCAGCCAACGCGACAGGGCCCTGGACGAGCAGTACTTC. The J gene is TRBJ2-7, the V gene TRBV4-1; 7 positions match TRBD1. Germline-derived CDR1 and CDR2 are MGHRA and YSYEKL. V lost 2 bases, J lost 5 bases, and 9 bases stayed unmatched. The CDR3 has 15 residues.

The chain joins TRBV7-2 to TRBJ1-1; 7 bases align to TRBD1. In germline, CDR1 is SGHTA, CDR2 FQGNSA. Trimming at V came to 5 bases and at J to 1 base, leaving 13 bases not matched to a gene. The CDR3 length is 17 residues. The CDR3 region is CASSRRTGIGRNTEAFF. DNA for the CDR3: TGTGCCAGCAGCAGAAGGACAGGCATTGGGAGGAACACTGAAGCTTTCTTT.

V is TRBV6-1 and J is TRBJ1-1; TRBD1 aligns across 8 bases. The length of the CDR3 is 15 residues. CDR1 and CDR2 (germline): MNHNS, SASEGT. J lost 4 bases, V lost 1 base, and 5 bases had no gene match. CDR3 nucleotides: TGTGCCAGCAGTGAAGGCCAGGGGGCGACCACTGAAGCTTTCTTT. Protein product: CASSEGQGATTEAFF.

CDR3 sequence (DNA): TGTGCCAGCAGCAACTCCTACGAGCAGTACTTC. The encoded protein is CASSNSYEQYF. V gene TRBV6-5 combines with J gene TRBJ2-7; the D is unclear. Germline assignment: CDR1 MNHEY and CDR2 SVGAGI. The CDR3 extends over 11 amino acids. Trimming pared 6 bases from V and 0 bases from J, leaving 3 bases between.

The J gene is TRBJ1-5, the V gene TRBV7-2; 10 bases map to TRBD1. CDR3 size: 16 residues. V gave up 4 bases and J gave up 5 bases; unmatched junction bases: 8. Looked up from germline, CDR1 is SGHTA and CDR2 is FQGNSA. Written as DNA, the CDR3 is TGTGCCAGCAGCTCCCGACCCGGGACAGGGGATCAGCCCCAGCATTTT. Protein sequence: CASSSRPGTGDQPQHF.

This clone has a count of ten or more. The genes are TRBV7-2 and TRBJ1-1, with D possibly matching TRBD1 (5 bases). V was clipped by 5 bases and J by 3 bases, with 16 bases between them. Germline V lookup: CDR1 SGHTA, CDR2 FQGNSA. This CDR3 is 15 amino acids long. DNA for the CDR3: TGTGCCAGCAGCCCAGGAGGTGGGGGGGACACTGAAGCTTTCTTT. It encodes CASSPGGGGDTEAFF.

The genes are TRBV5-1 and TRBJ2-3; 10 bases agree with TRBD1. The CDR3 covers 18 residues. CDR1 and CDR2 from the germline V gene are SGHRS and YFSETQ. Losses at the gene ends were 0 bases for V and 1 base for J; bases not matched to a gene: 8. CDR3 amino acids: CASSLAPLGTGGTDTQYF. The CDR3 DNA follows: TGCGCCAGCAGCTTGGCGCCTCTAGGGACAGGGGGCACAGATACGCAGTATTTT.

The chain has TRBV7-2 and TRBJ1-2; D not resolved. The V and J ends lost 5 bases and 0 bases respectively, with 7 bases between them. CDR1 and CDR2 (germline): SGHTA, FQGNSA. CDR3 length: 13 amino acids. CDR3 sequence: CASSETTNYGYTF. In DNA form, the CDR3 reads TGTGCCAGCAGCGAGACAACTAACTATGGCTACACCTTC.

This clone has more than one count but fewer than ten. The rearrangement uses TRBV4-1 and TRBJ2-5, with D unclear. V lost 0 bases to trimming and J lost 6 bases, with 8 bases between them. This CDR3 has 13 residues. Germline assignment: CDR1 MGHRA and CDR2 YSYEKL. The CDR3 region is CASSQDSTQTQYF. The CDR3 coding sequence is TGCGCCAGCAGCCAAGATAGTACGCAGACCCAGTACTTC.

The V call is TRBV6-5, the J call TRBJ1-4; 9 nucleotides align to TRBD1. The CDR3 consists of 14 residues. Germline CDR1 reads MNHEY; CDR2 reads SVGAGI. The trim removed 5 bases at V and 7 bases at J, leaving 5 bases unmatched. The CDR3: CASSRTGESEKLFF. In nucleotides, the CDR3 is TGTGCCAGCAGTCGGACAGGGGAGAGTGAAAAACTGTTTTTT.

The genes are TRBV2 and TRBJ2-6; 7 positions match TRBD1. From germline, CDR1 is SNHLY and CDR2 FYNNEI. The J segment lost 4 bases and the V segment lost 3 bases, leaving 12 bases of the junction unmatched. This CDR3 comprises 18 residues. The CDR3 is CASSETGPLSPGANVLTF. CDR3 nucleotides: TGTGCCAGCAGTGAGACAGGGCCCTTGAGTCCCGGGGCCAACGTCCTGACTTTC.